The 18 T cell receptor beta chains listed next were all sequenced from one sample in a study of blood T cell repertoires in COVID-19. The table came from immunoSEQ multiplex PCR; TCRdb's copy has only in-frame clones and leaves some out. The sample gives some 120,000 clones, around 88% of which show up once; 5.9% is in the top ten. The sample taken for sequencing was peripheral blood. The receptor set was obtained from a man older than 75 with active or convalescent COVID-19.

The chain recombines TRBV6-5 with TRBJ2-2, with D unclear. The CDR3 is 13 amino acids. V lost 5 bases and J 1 base, leaving 5 bases between the germline ends. Germline V gene sequence: CDR1 MNHEY, CDR2 SVGAGI. The CDR3 nucleotides read TGTGCCAGCAGTCCCATGAACACCGGGGAGCTGTTTTTT. It encodes CASSPMNTGELFF.

The chain employs TRBV5-6 and TRBJ2-7, with D perhaps matching TRBD1 (5 bases). V was clipped by 4 bases and J by 3 bases, with 14 bases between them. This CDR3 has 14 amino acids. CDR1 is SGHDT, CDR2 YYEEEE, per germline. The CDR3 nucleotides read TGTGCCAGCAGCCTGGCCTCCACAGGCTACGAGCAGTACTTC. As protein: CASSLASTGYEQYF.

This clone was seen more than once but under ten times. Written as DNA, the CDR3 is TGTGCCAGCAGCGTTGGACTCTTTGGGAACACCATATATTTT. It yields the protein CASSVGLFGNTIYF. The chain carries TRBV5-6 and TRBJ1-3; D not certain. This CDR3 contains 14 residues. V lost 4 bases to trimming and J lost 7 bases, with 15 bases between them. CDR1 and CDR2 from the germline V gene are SGHDT and YYEEEE.

The V gene is TRBV24-1, the J gene TRBJ2-3; no clear D gene. Germline V lookup: CDR1 KGHDR, CDR2 SFDVKD. V shed 12 bases and J shed 2 bases, with 11 bases lying between them. The CDR3 has 12 residues. Here the CDR3 reads CASSTYTDTQYF. The CDR3 nucleotides are TGTGCCTCATCAACTTACACAGATACGCAGTATTTT.

V gene TRBV6-6 combines with J gene TRBJ1-6; 11 bases agree with TRBD1. Germline lookup yields CDR1 MNHNY and CDR2 SVGAGI (reference sequence). The J segment lost 9 bases and the V segment lost 2 bases, leaving 3 bases of the junction unmatched. This CDR3 comprises 15 residues. CDR3 in amino acids: CASSYGGTGGSPLHF. The CDR3 coding sequence is TGTGCCAGCAGTTACGGCGGGACAGGGGGTTCACCCCTCCACTTT.

The CDR3 spells CASSLNLASGQNNEQFF. CDR3 DNA sequence: TGTGCCAGCAGCTTGAATCTCGCTAGCGGGCAGAACAATGAGCAGTTCTTC. V gene TRBV11-2 combines with J gene TRBJ2-1; 8 bases are shared with TRBD2. Germline-derived CDR1 and CDR2 are SGHAT and FQNNGV. This CDR3 spans 17 amino acids. V was clipped by 3 bases and J by 5 bases; unmatched bases: 12.

The chain uses TRBV11-2 and TRBJ1-1, with D perhaps TRBD1 (5 bases). V lost 1 base to trimming and J lost 6 bases, with 12 bases between them. Germline V gene data show CDR1 as SGHAT and CDR2 as FQNNGV. The CDR3 has 14 amino acids. CDR3 region: CASSLVGGKAEAFF. Here the CDR3 DNA reads TGTGCCAGCAGCTTAGTCGGGGGGAAAGCTGAAGCTTTCTTT.

The chain links TRBV6-5 to TRBJ2-2; 11 nucleotides line up with TRBD2. The CDR3 spans 16 residues. The V gene end was trimmed by 4 bases and the J gene end by 6 bases; junction bases not matched to a gene: 7. Germline CDR1 and CDR2: MNHEY and SVGAGI. The CDR3 DNA reads as TGTGCCAGCAGTTCCACTAGCGGGGGTATCCCCGGGGAGCTGTTTTTT. As protein: CASSSTSGGIPGELFF.

V gene TRBV6-4 combines with J gene TRBJ2-2, with D possibly being TRBD2 (6 bases). There are 14 residues in the CDR3. The V and J ends lost 6 bases and 6 bases respectively, with 14 bases between them. Germline CDR1 reads MRHNA; CDR2 reads SNTAGT. The CDR3 reads CASRPTGESGELFF. DNA for the CDR3: TGTGCCAGCAGACCGACGGGGGAGTCCGGGGAGCTGTTTTTT.

The V and J genes are TRBV5-1 and TRBJ2-3, with a weak D call TRBD2 (5 bases). Looked up from germline, CDR1 is SGHRS and CDR2 is YFSETQ. The CDR3 runs 14 residues. V dropped 1 base and J dropped 5 bases, with 11 bases sitting between them. The CDR3 region has the DNA TGCGCCAGCAGCTTGTTTATCGGAGGAGATACGCAGTATTTT. Its translation is CASSLFIGGDTQYF.

This clone is classed as medium-sized. The chain couples TRBV2 to TRBJ2-2; maybe TRBD1 (6 bases). Per germline, CDR1 SNHLY and CDR2 FYNNEI. Trimming removed 6 bases from V and 1 base from J, with 9 bases in between. This CDR3 has 14 residues. The CDR3 sequence: CASREDRNTGELFF. The CDR3 DNA is TGTGCCAGCAGAGAGGACAGGAACACCGGGGAGCTGTTTTTT.

The chain combines TRBV9 with TRBJ2-2, with D unresolved. Trimming took 3 bases from V and 0 from J, leaving 3 bases between them. Germline V gene lookup returns CDR1 SGDLS and CDR2 YYNGEE. CDR3 length: 13 amino acids. The chain's CDR3 is CASSAANTGELFF. The CDR3, as DNA: TGTGCCAGCAGCGCCGCGAACACCGGGGAGCTGTTTTTT.

The V call is TRBV6-5, the J call TRBJ2-3; 8 bases line up with TRBD2. Germline assignment: CDR1 MNHEY and CDR2 SVGAGI. V was clipped by 8 bases and J by 2 bases; unmatched bases: 3. The CDR3 loop spans 13 amino acids. CDR3 sequence: CASGRGDTDTQYF. DNA for the CDR3: TGTGCCAGCGGGCGGGGGGACACAGATACGCAGTATTTT.

The rearrangement links TRBV19 to TRBJ1-1; possible D gene TRBD1, 5 bases. The germline CDR1 and CDR2 sequences are LNHDA and SQIVND (reference sequence). Trimming cost V 7 bases and J 6 bases, with 12 bases left between them. This CDR3 is 12 amino acids long. Here the CDR3 reads CASNEQAPEAFF. The CDR3 DNA sequence: TGTGCCAGTAACGAACAGGCACCTGAAGCTTTCTTT.

V is TRBV10-3 and J is TRBJ1-2; 10 bases align to TRBD1. The V gene's germline CDR1 is ENHRY and CDR2 SYGVKD. The V segment lost 3 bases and the J segment 7 bases; nucleotides outside the gene matches: 2. The CDR3 consists of 13 residues. The CDR3 region has the DNA TGTGCCATCAGTGACGGGACAGGGGTTGGCTACACCTTC. Translation gives CAISDGTGVGYTF.

The rearrangement joins TRBV5-1 to TRBJ2-2; TRBD1 matches 8 bases. V was pared by 4 bases and J by 5 bases, with 4 bases of the junction left unmatched. CDR3 length: 14 residues. Germline CDR1 reads SGHRS; CDR2 reads YFSETQ. The CDR3: CASSPRGLTGELFF. In DNA, the CDR3 is TGCGCCAGCAGCCCCAGGGGGCTAACCGGGGAGCTGTTTTTT.

This clone was seen at least ten times. The rearrangement joins TRBV5-6 to TRBJ2-7; 12 bases fit TRBD1. The CDR3 is 13 amino acids. Trimming at V came to 4 bases and at J to 9 bases, leaving 5 bases not matched to a gene. Germline assignment: CDR1 SGHDT and CDR2 YYEEEE. The CDR3 sequence: CASSRDRGRGQYF. In DNA form, the CDR3 reads TGTGCCAGCAGCCGGGACAGGGGGCGCGGGCAGTACTTC.

The V call is TRBV5-1, the J call TRBJ1-1, with 9 bases fitting TRBD1. The J segment lost 2 bases and the V segment lost 4 bases, leaving 3 bases of the junction unmatched. CDR1 is SGHRS and CDR2 is YFSETQ in the germline V gene. The CDR3 consists of 14 residues. CDR3 nucleotides: TGCGCCAGCAGCCTACAGGGGGCAAACACTGAAGCTTTCTTT. It yields the protein CASSLQGANTEAFF. Based on the CDR3 plus reference TRBV5-1 and TRBJ1-1, the full variable domain is KAGVTQTPRYLIKTRGQQVTLSCSPISGHRSVSWYQQTPGQGLQFLFEYFSETQRNKGNFPGRFSGRQFSNSRSEMNVSTLELGDSALYLCASSLQGANTEAFFGQGTRLTVV.